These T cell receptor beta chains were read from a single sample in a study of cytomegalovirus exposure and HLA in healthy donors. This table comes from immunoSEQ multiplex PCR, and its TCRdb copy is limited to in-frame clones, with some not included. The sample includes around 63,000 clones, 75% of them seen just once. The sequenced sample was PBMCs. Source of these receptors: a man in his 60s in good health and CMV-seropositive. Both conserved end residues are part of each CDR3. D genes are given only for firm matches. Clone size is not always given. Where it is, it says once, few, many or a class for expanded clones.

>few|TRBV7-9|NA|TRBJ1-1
CASSFSRWAEAFF
TGTGCCAGCAGCTTTAGCCGGTGGGCTGAAGCTTTCTTT
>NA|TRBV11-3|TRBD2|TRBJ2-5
CASSLEVASGSEGETQYF
TGTGCCAGCAGCTTAGAAGTTGCTAGCGGGAGCGAGGGAGAGACCCAGTACTTC
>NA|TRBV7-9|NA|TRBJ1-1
CSSIQGWQENTEAFF
TGTTCCAGCATCCAGGGATGGCAGGAGAACACTGAAGCTTTCTTT
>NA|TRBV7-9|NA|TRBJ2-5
CASSHRDIQETQYF
TGTGCCAGCAGCCACCGGGACATACAAGAGACCCAGTACTTC
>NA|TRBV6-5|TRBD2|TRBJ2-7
CAIQAGGSENEQYF
TGTGCCATCCAAGCGGGGGGGTCGGAAAACGAGCAGTACTTC
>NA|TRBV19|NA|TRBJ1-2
CASSIMDSNYGYTF
TGTGCCAGTAGTATTATGGACAGTAACTATGGCTACACCTTC
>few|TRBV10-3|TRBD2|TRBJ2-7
CASSYGERELYEQYF
TGTGCCAGCAGCTACGGGGAGCGGGAGCTCTACGAGCAGTACTTC
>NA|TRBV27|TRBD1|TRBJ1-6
CASSWDSANNSPLHF
TGTGCCAGTTCATGGGACAGCGCCAATAATTCACCCCTCCACTTT
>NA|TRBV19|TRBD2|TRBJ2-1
CASNIGLAGARNEQFF
TGTGCCAGTAATATCGGACTAGCGGGGGCCCGGAATGAGCAGTTCTTC
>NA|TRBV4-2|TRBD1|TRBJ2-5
CASSQEADRGVMRIETQYF
TGTGCCAGCAGCCAAGAAGCCGACAGGGGGGTAATGAGGATAGAGACCCAGTACTTC
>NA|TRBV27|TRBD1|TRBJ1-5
CASSLQGDNQPQHF
TGTGCCAGCAGTTTACAGGGGGATAATCAGCCCCAGCATTTT
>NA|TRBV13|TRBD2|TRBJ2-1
CASSWNGLAGANEQFF
TGTGCCAGCAGCTGGAACGGACTAGCGGGAGCCAATGAGCAGTTCTTC
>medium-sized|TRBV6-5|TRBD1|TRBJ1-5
CASSSTSGQGGQPQHF
TGTGCCAGCAGTTCAACTTCAGGACAGGGTGGACAGCCCCAGCATTTT
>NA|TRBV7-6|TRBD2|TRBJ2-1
CASSLGTSGTYNEQFF
TGTGCCAGCAGCTTGGGGACTAGCGGGACCTACAATGAGCAGTTCTTC
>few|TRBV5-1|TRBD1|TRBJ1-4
CASSSGTANEKLFF
TGCGCCAGCAGCTCCGGGACAGCTAATGAAAAACTGTTTTTT
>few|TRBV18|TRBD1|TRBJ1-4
CASSAGTANEKLFF
TGTGCCAGCTCAGCCGGGACAGCTAATGAAAAACTGTTTTTT
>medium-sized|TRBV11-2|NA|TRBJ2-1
CASSPFGTLYNEQFF
TGTGCCAGCAGCCCGTTCGGGACTCTCTACAATGAGCAGTTCTTC
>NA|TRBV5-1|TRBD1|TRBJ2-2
CASSLRQGVAGELFF
TGCGCCAGCAGCCTTCGACAGGGTGTCGCCGGGGAGCTGTTTTTT
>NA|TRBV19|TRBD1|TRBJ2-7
CASSYRGQVYEQYF
TGTGCCAGTAGTTACCGGGGACAGGTCTACGAGCAGTACTTC
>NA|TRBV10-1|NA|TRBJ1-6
CASREDRWNSPLHF
TGCGCCAGCAGGGAAGACAGGTGGAATTCACCCCTCCACTTT
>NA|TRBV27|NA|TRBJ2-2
CASKPPTAGELFF
TGTGCCAGCAAGCCCCCTACCGCCGGGGAGCTGTTTTTT
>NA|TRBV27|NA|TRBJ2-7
CASRSFPYEQYF
TGTGCCAGCAGGTCCTTTCCGTACGAGCAGTACTTC
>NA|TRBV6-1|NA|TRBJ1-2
CASSETRVWGYTF
TGTGCCAGCAGTGAAACGAGGGTGTGGGGCTACACCTTC
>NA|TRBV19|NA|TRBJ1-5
CASSMGGGYQPQHF
TGTGCCAGTAGTATGGGTGGAGGGTATCAGCCCCAGCATTTT
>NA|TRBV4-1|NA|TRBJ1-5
CASSQDSSGYQPQHF
TGCGCCAGCAGCCAAGATTCCAGTGGCTATCAGCCCCAGCATTTT
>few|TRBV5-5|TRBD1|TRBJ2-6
CASRQRDRRGSGANVLTF
TGTGCCAGCAGACAAAGGGACAGGAGAGGCTCTGGGGCCAACGTCCTGACTTTC
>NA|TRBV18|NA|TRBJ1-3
CASSPPAGPSGNTIYF
TGTGCCAGCTCACCACCCGCCGGTCCCTCTGGAAACACCATATATTTT
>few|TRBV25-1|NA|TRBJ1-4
CASSESKGATNEKLFF
TGTGCCAGCAGTGAATCTAAGGGGGCAACTAATGAAAAACTGTTTTTT
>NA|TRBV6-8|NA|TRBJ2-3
CASSSGMDYRLTDTQYF
TGTGCCAGCAGTTCTGGGATGGACTACCGACTCACAGATACGCAGTATTTT
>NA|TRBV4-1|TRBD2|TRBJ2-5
CASSRLAGTQETQYF
TGCGCCAGCTCCCGACTAGCGGGGACACAAGAGACCCAGTACTTC
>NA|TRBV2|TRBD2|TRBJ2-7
CASSEEAGVYF
TGTGCCAGCAGTGAAGAGGCGGGAGTGTACTTC
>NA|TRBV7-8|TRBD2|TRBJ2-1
CASSFEGSGANEQFF
TGTGCCAGCAGCTTCGAGGGTAGCGGGGCCAATGAGCAGTTCTTC
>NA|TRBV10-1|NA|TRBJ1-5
CASSRSGNQPQHF
TGCGCCAGCAGTCGGTCCGGGAATCAGCCCCAGCATTTT
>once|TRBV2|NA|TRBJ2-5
CASSEVLAETEETQYF
TGTGCCAGCAGTGAAGTTTTAGCGGAGACCGAAGAGACCCAGTACTTC
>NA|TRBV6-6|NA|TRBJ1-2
CASSYSSGNYGYTF
TGTGCCAGCAGTTACTCATCAGGGAACTATGGCTACACCTTC
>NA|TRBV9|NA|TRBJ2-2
CASSGSGAGKTGELFF
TGTGCCAGCAGCGGGTCAGGGGCAGGGAAAACCGGGGAGCTGTTTTTT
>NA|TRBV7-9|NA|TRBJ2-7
CASSLRGSYYEQYF
TGTGCCAGCAGCTTAAGGGGCTCGTACTACGAGCAGTACTTC
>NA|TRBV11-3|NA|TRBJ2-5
CASSFPGKTQYF
TGTGCCAGCAGCTTCCCCGGTAAGACCCAGTACTTC
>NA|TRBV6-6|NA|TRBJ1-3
CASSYSPGSVGNTIYF
TGTGCCAGCAGTTACTCCCCTGGCTCAGTTGGAAACACCATATATTTT
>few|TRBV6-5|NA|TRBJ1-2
CASSFRDNIEYGYTF
TGTGCCAGCAGTTTCCGGGACAACATCGAGTATGGCTACACCTTC
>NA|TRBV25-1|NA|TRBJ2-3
CASSDAASSTDTQYF
TGTGCCAGCAGTGATGCGGCGTCGAGCACAGATACGCAGTATTTT
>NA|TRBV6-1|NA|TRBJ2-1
CASSPLVANYNEQFF
TGTGCCAGCAGCCCCCTGGTAGCGAATTACAATGAGCAGTTCTTC
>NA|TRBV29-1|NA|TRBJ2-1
CSVGDYYNEQFF
TGCAGCGTTGGCGACTACTACAATGAGCAGTTCTTC
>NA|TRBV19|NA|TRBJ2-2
CASSIGQGGVGELFF
TGTGCCAGTAGTATTGGGCAGGGGGGAGTCGGGGAGCTGTTTTTT
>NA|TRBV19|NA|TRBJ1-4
CASRTGHGNEKLFF
TGTGCCAGTAGGACGGGACATGGGAATGAAAAACTGTTTTTT
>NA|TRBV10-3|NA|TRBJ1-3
CAISALATGNTIYF
TGTGCCATCAGTGCGTTGGCAACTGGAAACACCATATATTTT
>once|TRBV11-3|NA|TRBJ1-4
CASATGDNEKLFF
TGTGCCAGCGCGACGGGTGATAATGAAAAACTGTTTTTT
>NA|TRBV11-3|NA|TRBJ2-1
CASSFDGNEQFF
TGTGCCAGCAGCTTCGACGGGAATGAGCAGTTCTTC
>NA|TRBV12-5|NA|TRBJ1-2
CASGLEGGQSYGYTF
TGTGCTAGTGGTTTGGAGGGTGGACAGAGCTATGGCTACACCTTC
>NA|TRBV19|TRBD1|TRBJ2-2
CASGTGVRGYTGELFF
TGTGCCAGTGGAACAGGGGTTAGGGGGTACACCGGGGAGCTGTTTTTT
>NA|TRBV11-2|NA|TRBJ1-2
CASSLGLQEGYNGYTF
TGTGCCAGCAGCCTGGGGCTGCAGGAAGGATACAATGGCTACACCTTC
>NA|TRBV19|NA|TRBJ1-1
CASNHRERVSTEAFF
TGTGCCAGTAACCATCGGGAGCGGGTAAGCACTGAAGCTTTCTTT
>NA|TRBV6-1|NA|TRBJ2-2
CASSDRAGELFF
TGTGCCAGCAGTGACAGGGCCGGGGAGCTGTTTTTT
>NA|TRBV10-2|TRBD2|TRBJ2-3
CASSVPTSRSSTDTQYF
TGCGCCAGCAGTGTACCGACTAGCCGATCTAGCACAGATACGCAGTATTTT
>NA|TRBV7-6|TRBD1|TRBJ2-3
CASSLLGQGAGRPDTQYF
TGTGCCAGCAGCTTATTAGGACAGGGGGCAGGACGACCAGATACGCAGTATTTT
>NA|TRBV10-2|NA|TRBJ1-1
CASSASLNTEAFF
TGCGCCAGCAGTGCCTCTTTGAACACTGAAGCTTTCTTT
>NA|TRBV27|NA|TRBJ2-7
CASSLSAGFEQYF
TGTGCCAGCAGTTTATCGGCGGGGTTTGAGCAGTACTTC